What follows describes a single T cell receptor beta chain. The antigen remains unidentified. This record comes from a study of breast tumors, draining lymph nodes, adjacent tissues. General study points: Data fit most tumor T cells coming from lymph node, expanding in tumor. Tumors had less TCR diversity than lymph nodes, more than nontumor tissue.

This CDR3 is 15 amino acids long. Germline V gene sequence: CDR1 DFQATT, CDR2 SNEGSKA (reference sequence). V lost 3 bases to trimming and J lost 4 bases; unmatched junction nucleotides: 10. Axillary draining lymph nodes of breast cancer patients supplied the node samples. MiXCR was run by TCRdb on the multiplex PCR reads, yielding one entry per CDR3 protein. The sample lists over 150,000 distinct CDR3 sequences, roughly a third occurring once. The clonotype originates from a female donor with breast cancer. Some clones in this sample may be carry-over from other donors' samples. The material sequenced was axillary lymph node tissue. The gene calls are TRBV20-1 and TRBJ2-5, with 8 bases matching TRBD2. CDR3: CSASLGTSWGETQYF. CDR3 nucleotide sequence: TGCAGTGCTAGTCTCGGGACTAGTTGGGGAGAGACCCAGTACTTC.